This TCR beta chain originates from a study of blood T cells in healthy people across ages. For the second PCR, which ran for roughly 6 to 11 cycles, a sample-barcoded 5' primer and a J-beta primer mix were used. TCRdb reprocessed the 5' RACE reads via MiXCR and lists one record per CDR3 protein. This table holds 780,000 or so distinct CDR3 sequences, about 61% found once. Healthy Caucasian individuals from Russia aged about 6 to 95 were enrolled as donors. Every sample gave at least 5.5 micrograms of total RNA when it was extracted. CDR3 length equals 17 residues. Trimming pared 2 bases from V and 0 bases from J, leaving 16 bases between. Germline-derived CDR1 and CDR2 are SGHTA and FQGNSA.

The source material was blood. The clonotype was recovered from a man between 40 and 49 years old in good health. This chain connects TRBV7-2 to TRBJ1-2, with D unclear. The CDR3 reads CASSLFYPTPTNYGYTF. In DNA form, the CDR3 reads TGTGCCAGCAGCTTATTTTATCCAACCCCGACTAACTATGGCTACACCTTC.